These 31 T cell receptor beta chains originate from one sample sequenced in a study of early T cells in non-severe SARS-CoV-2 infection. Each CDR3 protein is one row after TCRdb ran MiXCR on the 5' RACE reads. This table holds about 26,000 distinct CDR3 sequences, under 5% found once. Sequencing used whole blood. Every receptor here comes from an adult who was a healthcare worker with PCR-confirmed SARS-CoV-2 infection or an uninfected control (not recorded which).

V and J are TRBV9 and TRBJ1-1; D is undetermined. The germline CDR1 and CDR2 sequences are SGDLS and YYNGEE. CDR3 length: 15 residues. Trimming stripped 0 bases from V and 2 bases from J, with 11 bases between. CDR3 amino acids: CASSVVSRKNTEAFF. The CDR3 region has the DNA TGTGCCAGCAGCGTAGTATCACGGAAAAACACTGAAGCTTTCTTT. Based on the CDR3 plus reference TRBV9 and TRBJ1-1, the full variable domain is DSGVTQTPKHLITATGQRVTLRCSPRSGDLSVYWYQQSLDQGLQFLIQYYNGEERAKGNILERFSAQQFPDLHSELNLSSLELGDSALYFCASSVVSRKNTEAFFGQGTRLTVV.

In this sample, this clonotype turned up many times. The chain carries TRBV29-1 and TRBJ1-4, with 8 bases that match TRBD1. The CDR3 covers 13 residues. The germline CDR1 and CDR2 sequences are SQVTM and ANQGSEA. After removal of 4 bases from V and 6 bases from J, the junction contained 4 bases not matched to a gene. For the CDR3, the DNA is TGCAGCGTTGCAGGGGGCTTAGATGAAAAACTGTTTTTT. As protein: CSVAGGLDEKLFF.

This clonotype has ten or more counts. The gene calls are TRBV20-1 and TRBJ2-1, with D tentatively TRBD1 (6 bases). CDR3 size: 17 residues. Germline V gives CDR1 DFQATT, CDR2 SNEGSKA (reference sequence). Trimming stripped 0 bases from V and 2 bases from J, with 17 bases between. Written as DNA, the CDR3 is TGCAGTGCTAGAGATCCAAACACAGGGTCTGCCTACAATGAGCAGTTCTTC. This encodes CSARDPNTGSAYNEQFF.

Many counts were recorded for this clonotype. V gene TRBV20-1 combines with J gene TRBJ2-7; 12 bases line up with TRBD1. V lost 5 bases and J lost 5; bases outside the gene matches: 7. CDR3 length equals 14 residues. From germline, CDR1 is DFQATT and CDR2 SNEGSKA (reference sequence). DNA for the CDR3: TGCAGTGCTCAAGGGACAGGGGGCGGCCACGAGCAGTACTTC. Amino acids: CSAQGTGGGHEQYF.

This clonotype was detected many times. The chain combines TRBV12-3 or TRBV12-4 with TRBJ2-1; 14 bases match TRBD2. The J segment lost 12 bases and the V segment lost 7 bases, leaving 17 bases of the junction unmatched. The CDR3 has 17 residues. The CDR3 nucleotides are TGTGCCAGCACTGGCAGCCTTAGACTAGCGGGAGGGGATGGGCAGTTCTTC. Amino acids: CASTGSLRLAGGDGQFF.

This chain uses TRBV10-3 with TRBJ1-1; D gene uncertain. This CDR3 contains 16 residues. In germline, CDR1 is ENHRY, CDR2 SYGVKD. The ends were cut back, 6 bases at V and 6 bases at J, with 23 bases in the middle. The CDR3 sequence is CAIRELIGVRRPEAFF. DNA of the CDR3: TGTGCCATCAGAGAGCTCATTGGAGTACGCCGACCTGAAGCTTTCTTT.

This clonotype was observed at least ten times. The gene calls are TRBV5-1 and TRBJ1-4; possibly TRBD1 for D (5 bases). The V end was cut by 4 bases, the J end by 8 bases, with 21 bases between. Germline CDR1 reads SGHRS; CDR2 reads YFSETQ. The CDR3 spans 16 residues. Written as DNA, the CDR3 is TGCGCCAGCAGCATGATACCCGGGACGGAATACGAAAAACTGTTTTTT. It translates to CASSMIPGTEYEKLFF.

Comment on this clonotype: Since a much larger clone is just one base distant, this may be a read error. V is TRBV9 and J is TRBJ1-4, with no clear D. The CDR3 spans 16 residues. The V gene's germline CDR1 is SGDLS and CDR2 YYNGEE. The CDR3 here is CTSSPDGTPANEKLFF. For the CDR3, the DNA is TGTACCAGCAGCCCCGACGGAACACCCGCTAATGAAAAACTGTTTTTT.

This clonotype occurred many times. Its ends do not fully match the called genes, so a read error is possible. The V gene is TRBV6-2 or TRBV6-3, the J gene TRBJ2-7; D might be TRBD1 (6 bases). The V gene's germline CDR1 is MNHEY and CDR2 SVGEGT. The CDR3 has 13 residues. The CDR3 bases are TGTGCCAGCAGTTACTCGACAGGAACCGACGACCTCTTC. Translation: CASSYSTGTDDLF.

By share, this clonotype counts as medium-sized (0.01 to 0.1%). The CDR3, as DNA: TGTGCCATCAGTGAGTCCCCAGGGGGTGAGAACACCGGGGAGCTGTTTTTT. Residues: CAISESPGGENTGELFF. The chain links TRBV10-3 to TRBJ2-2; 7 bases map to TRBD1. Per the germline V gene, CDR1 is ENHRY and CDR2 is SYGVKD. This CDR3 is built from 17 residues. The junction had 5 bases not matched to a gene; V was cut back by 0 bases and J by 1 base.

In this sample, this clonotype turned up many times. This chain uses TRBV29-1 with TRBJ2-7, with 7 nucleotides matching TRBD1. V dropped 4 bases and J dropped 2; count of bases not matched to a gene: 5. The CDR3 contains 13 residues. Germline assignment: CDR1 SQVTM and CDR2 ANQGSEA. CDR3 nucleotide sequence: TGCAGCGTTGGGGCAGGGACAGCCTACGAGCAGTACTTC. This encodes CSVGAGTAYEQYF.

This clonotype was observed many times. The rearrangement joins TRBV18 to TRBJ2-1; D might be TRBD1 (6 bases). CDR3 size: 15 residues. V was cut by 5 bases and J by 2 bases, with 13 bases left in between. Germline V gives CDR1 KGHSH, CDR2 LQKENI. The CDR3 region has the DNA TGTGCCAGCTCATCTCGGGACATACCCTACAATGAGCAGTTCTTC. Translating it yields CASSSRDIPYNEQFF.

This clonotype has at least ten counts. V usage is TRBV11-1 and J usage is TRBJ1-3, with D maybe TRBD1 (6 bases). The CDR3 extends over 15 amino acids. Germline loops: CDR1 SGHAT, CDR2 FQDESV (reference sequence). Trimming left V 5 bases short and J 0 bases short, with 11 bases between. The DNA for the CDR3 is TGTGCCAGCAGCAACAGGGCTTCCTCTGGAAACACCATATATTTT. It encodes CASSNRASSGNTIYF.

The chain links TRBV7-3 to TRBJ2-3, with D unresolved. This CDR3 is 13 amino acids long. V was trimmed by 4 bases and J by 3 bases, leaving 8 bases between them. Germline assignment: CDR1 SGHTA and CDR2 FQGTGA. The CDR3 loop is CASSSESTDTQYF. The CDR3, as DNA: TGTGCCAGCAGCTCAGAATCAACAGATACGCAGTATTTT.

This clonotype was seen a handful of times. V gene TRBV11-1 combines with J gene TRBJ2-1, with 9 bases that match TRBD1. CDR3 length: 12 amino acids. Germline CDR1 SGHAT, CDR2 FQDESV (reference sequence). After removal of 10 bases from V and 15 bases from J, the junction contained 13 bases not matched to a gene. The CDR3 DNA is TGTGCCAACAGGGGGCAAGAGGCTCTGCCGTTCTTC. It codes for CANRGQEALPFF.

The rearrangement joins TRBV9 to TRBJ2-3; D not resolved. The V and J ends lost 0 bases and 2 bases respectively, with 4 bases between them. The germline CDR1 and CDR2 sequences are SGDLS and YYNGEE. The CDR3 runs to 13 residues. DNA for the CDR3: TGTGCCAGCAGCGTAGCCGACACAGATACGCAGTATTTT. Amino acids: CASSVADTDTQYF.

This clonotype came up many times. The chain has TRBV19 and TRBJ2-3; weak D call: TRBD2 (6 bases). The CDR3 is 15 residues long. The V end was cut by 4 bases, the J end by 0 bases, with 11 bases between. Germline CDR1 reads LNHDA; CDR2 reads SQIVND (reference sequence). The CDR3 nucleotides are TGTGCCAGTAGTAGGCGGGGAGTGAGCACAGATACGCAGTATTTT. The encoded protein is CASSRRGVSTDTQYF. The full variable domain, rest sourced from reference TRBV19 and TRBJ2-3, is DGGITQSPKYLFRKEGQNVTLSCEQNLNHDAMYWYRQDPGQGLRLIYYSQIVNDFQKGDIAEGYSVSREKKESFPLTVTSAQKNPTAFYLCASSRRGVSTDTQYFGPGTRLTVL.

The table lists this clonotype with many counts. The chain is built from TRBV20-1 and TRBJ2-3, with unresolved D. V lost 3 bases and J 0 bases, leaving 7 bases between the germline ends. In germline, CDR1 is DFQATT, CDR2 SNEGSKA (reference sequence). There are 13 residues in the CDR3. The CDR3 here is CSARVISTDTQYF. The CDR3 DNA is TGCAGTGCTAGGGTGATCAGCACAGATACGCAGTATTTT.

This clonotype was counted between two and nine times. The genes are TRBV11-2 and TRBJ2-1; the match to TRBD1 covers 8 bases. Germline CDR1 is SGHAT and CDR2 is FQNNGV. The CDR3 has 15 residues. The V segment lost 3 bases and the J segment 8 bases; nucleotides outside the gene matches: 9. The CDR3: CASSFRTGQRDEQFF. The CDR3 bases are TGTGCCAGCAGCTTCCGGACAGGGCAGCGCGATGAGCAGTTCTTC. Looking up the rest from reference TRBV11-2 and TRBJ2-1 gives the full variable domain: EAGVAQSPRYKIIEKRQSVAFWCNPISGHATLYWYQQILGQGPKLLIQFQNNGVVDDSQLPKDRFSAERLKGVDSTLKIQPAKLEDSAVYLCASSFRTGQRDEQFFGPGTRLTVL.

The sample holds many counts of this clonotype. This rearrangement joins TRBV20-1 to TRBJ2-7; 10 bases are a match to TRBD2. Germline trimming cut 1 base from V and 7 bases from J; bases unmatched to any gene: 7. The CDR3 has 14 residues. CDR1 and CDR2 from the germline V gene are DFQATT and SNEGSKA (reference sequence). CDR3 residues: CSARVTSGPGEQYF. CDR3 sequence (DNA): TGCAGTGCTAGAGTGACTAGCGGGCCGGGTGAGCAGTACTTC.

This clonotype was recorded at least ten times. The V call is TRBV7-9, the J call TRBJ1-4; D remains ambiguous. Trimming stripped 0 bases from V and 4 bases from J, with 15 bases between. The CDR3 runs 17 residues. The germline V gene encodes CDR1 SEHNR and CDR2 FQNEAQ (reference sequence). As DNA, the CDR3 is TGTGCCAGCAGCTTAGCCCCTGTGTGGCAGCTTAATGAAAAACTGTTTTTT. Residues: CASSLAPVWQLNEKLFF.

The J gene is TRBJ2-7, the V gene TRBV11-2; the D gene is possibly TRBD2 (6 bases). The CDR3 runs to 14 residues. Per germline, CDR1 SGHAT and CDR2 FQNNGV. V lost 2 bases and J lost 6, with 14 bases in between. The CDR3 sequence: CASSLLAREVEQYF. The CDR3 DNA sequence: TGTGCCAGCAGCTTATTGGCCAGGGAGGTCGAGCAGTACTTC. The entire variable domain, with the rest obtained from reference TRBV11-2 and TRBJ2-7, is as follows: EAGVAQSPRYKIIEKRQSVAFWCNPISGHATLYWYQQILGQGPKLLIQFQNNGVVDDSQLPKDRFSAERLKGVDSTLKIQPAKLEDSAVYLCASSLLAREVEQYFGPGTRLTVT.

This clonotype came up many times. This chain uses TRBV10-3 with TRBJ2-7; D is unresolved. Between the trimmed V and J ends, which lost 3 bases and 2 bases, there was a span of 11 bases. This CDR3 contains 14 residues. The V gene's germline CDR1 is ENHRY and CDR2 SYGVKD. The CDR3 loop reads CAISERYRAYEQYF. The CDR3 DNA is TGTGCCATCAGTGAACGATACAGAGCCTACGAGCAGTACTTC.

This clonotype was detected many times. The chain links TRBV29-1 to TRBJ2-5; maybe TRBD2 (5 bases). In germline, CDR1 is SQVTM, CDR2 ANQGSEA. The V end was cut by 6 bases, the J end by 0 bases, with 8 bases between. This CDR3 has 12 amino acids. CDR3 protein: CSVLTNQETQYF. The CDR3 DNA sequence: TGCAGCGTGTTGACTAACCAAGAGACCCAGTACTTC.

This clonotype has more than one count but fewer than ten. The V gene is TRBV11-2, the J gene TRBJ2-2, with 8 bases lining up with TRBD1. Germline V gene sequence: CDR1 SGHAT, CDR2 FQNNGV. The CDR3 totals 15 residues. Trimming took 5 bases from V and 13 from J; bases not matched to a gene: 15. CDR3 protein: CASSPPDRAKNRLFF. DNA of the CDR3: TGTGCCAGCAGCCCCCCGGACAGGGCCAAAAATCGGCTGTTTTTT. The full variable domain, completed using reference TRBV11-2 and TRBJ2-2, is EAGVAQSPRYKIIEKRQSVAFWCNPISGHATLYWYQQILGQGPKLLIQFQNNGVVDDSQLPKDRFSAERLKGVDSTLKIQPAKLEDSAVYLCASSPPDRAKNRLFFGEGSRLTVL.

The gene calls are TRBV19 and TRBJ1-5; D possibly corresponds to TRBD1 (6 bases). Germline assignment: CDR1 LNHDA and CDR2 SQIVND (reference sequence). The CDR3 is 14 amino acids. Trimming took 3 bases from V and 7 from J, leaving 13 bases between them. CDR3 sequence: CASSMARGRQPQHF. As DNA, the CDR3 is TGTGCCAGTAGTATGGCCAGGGGCAGGCAGCCCCAGCATTTT.

This clonotype was seen many times. The chain joins TRBV5-5 to TRBJ1-2; 7 positions match TRBD1. CDR1 is SGHKS and CDR2 is YYEKEE in the germline V gene (reference sequence). The CDR3 spans 12 residues. Losses at the gene ends were 3 bases for V and 7 bases for J; bases not matched to a gene: 3. The CDR3 here is CASSSNRGGYTF. The CDR3 DNA reads as TGTGCCAGCAGCTCAAACAGGGGTGGCTACACCTTC.

This clonotype is judged medium-sized. V and J are TRBV12-3 or TRBV12-4 and TRBJ2-1, with TRBD1 as a possible D gene (6 bases). CDR3 length equals 15 residues. V lost 6 bases to trimming and J lost 0 bases, with 12 bases between them. The CDR3: CASSSRGSSYNEQFF. CDR3 DNA: TGTGCCAGCAGCTCCAGGGGTAGCTCCTACAATGAGCAGTTCTTC.

This chain connects TRBV30 to TRBJ1-2; D uncertain. Trimming took 1 base from V and 3 from J, leaving 9 bases between them. Germline V gives CDR1 GTSNPN, CDR2 SVGIG (reference sequence). The CDR3 totals 13 residues. CDR3 loop: CAWSGGLDYGYTF. The CDR3 bases are TGTGCCTGGAGTGGAGGGCTCGACTATGGCTACACCTTC.

The CDR3 region is CSARPDRGHEQYF. CDR3 in DNA: TGCAGTGCTAGACCCGACAGGGGGCACGAGCAGTACTTC. V is TRBV20-1 and J is TRBJ2-7; 10 bases are a match to TRBD1. Per germline, CDR1 DFQATT and CDR2 SNEGSKA (reference sequence). V shed 2 bases, J shed 5 bases, and the junction held 3 bases outside the gene matches. This CDR3 has 13 amino acids.

The table lists this clonotype with many counts. V is TRBV18 and J is TRBJ1-5, with 7 bases that match TRBD1. Germline-derived CDR1 and CDR2 are KGHSH and LQKENI. This CDR3 has 16 amino acids. V was pared by 3 bases and J by 7 bases, with 12 bases of the junction left unmatched. The chain's CDR3 is CASSPNRDSKGQPQHF. CDR3 sequence (DNA): TGTGCCAGCTCACCTAACCGGGACAGCAAGGGACAGCCCCAGCATTTT. The variable domain in full, completed from reference TRBV18 and TRBJ1-5, reads NAGVMQNPRHLVRRRGQEARLRCSPMKGHSHVYWYRQLPEEGLKFMVYLQKENIIDESGMPKERFSAEFPKEGPSILRIQQVVRGDSAAYFCASSPNRDSKGQPQHFGDGTRLSIL.